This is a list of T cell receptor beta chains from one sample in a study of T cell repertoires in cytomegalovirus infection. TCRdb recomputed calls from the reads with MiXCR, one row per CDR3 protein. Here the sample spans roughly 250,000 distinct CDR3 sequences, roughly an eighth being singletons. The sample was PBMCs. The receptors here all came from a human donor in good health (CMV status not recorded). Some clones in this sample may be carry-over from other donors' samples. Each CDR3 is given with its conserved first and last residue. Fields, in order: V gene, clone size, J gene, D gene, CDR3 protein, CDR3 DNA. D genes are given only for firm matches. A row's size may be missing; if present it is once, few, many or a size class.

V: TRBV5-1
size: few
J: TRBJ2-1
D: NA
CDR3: CASSLRQGGGHEQFF
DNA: TGCGCCAGCAGCTTGCGGCAGGGGGGGGGACATGAGCAGTTCTTC

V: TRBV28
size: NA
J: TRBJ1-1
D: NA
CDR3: CASSSQGVNTEAFF
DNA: TGTGCCAGCAGTTCACAGGGCGTGAACACTGAAGCTTTCTTT

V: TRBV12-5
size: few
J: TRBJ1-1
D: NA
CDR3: CASGFTLNTEAFF
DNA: TGTGCTAGTGGTTTCACCTTGAACACTGAAGCTTTCTTT

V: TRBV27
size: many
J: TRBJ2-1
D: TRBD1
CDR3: CASSARQGATPYNEQFF
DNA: TGTGCCAGCAGTGCCAGACAGGGGGCGACCCCCTACAATGAGCAGTTCTTC

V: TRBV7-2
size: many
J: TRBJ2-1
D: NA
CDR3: CASSLDVGAYNEQFF
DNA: TGTGCCAGCAGCTTAGATGTGGGCGCCTACAATGAGCAGTTCTTC

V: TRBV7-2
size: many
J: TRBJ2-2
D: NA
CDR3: CASSPLQGELFF
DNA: TGTGCCAGCAGCCCACTACAGGGGGAGCTGTTTTTT

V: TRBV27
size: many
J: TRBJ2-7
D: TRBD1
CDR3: CASSLGTGFSYEQYF
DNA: TGTGCCAGCAGTCTCGGGACAGGGTTTTCCTACGAGCAGTACTTC

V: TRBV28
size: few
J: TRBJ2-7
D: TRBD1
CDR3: CASSFRDRDHEQYF
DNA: TGTGCCAGCAGTTTCCGGGACAGGGACCACGAGCAGTACTTC

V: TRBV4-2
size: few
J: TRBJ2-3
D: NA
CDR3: CASSQELAGSSTDTQYF
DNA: TGTGCCAGCAGCCAAGAATTGGCAGGCTCTAGCACAGATACGCAGTATTTT

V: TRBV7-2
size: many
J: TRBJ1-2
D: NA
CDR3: CASSLGSVGYTF
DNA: TGTGCCAGCAGCTTAGGATCAGTGGGCTACACCTTC

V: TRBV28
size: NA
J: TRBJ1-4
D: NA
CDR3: CASSQTEKLFF
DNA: TGTGCCAGCAGTCAGACAGAAAAACTGTTTTTT

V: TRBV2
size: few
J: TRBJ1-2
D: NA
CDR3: CASSPVTGYTF
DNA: TGTGCCAGCAGTCCGGTCACGGGCTACACCTTC

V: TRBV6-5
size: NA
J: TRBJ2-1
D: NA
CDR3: CASSRQSDEQFF
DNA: TGTGCCAGCAGTCGACAGTCGGATGAGCAGTTCTTC

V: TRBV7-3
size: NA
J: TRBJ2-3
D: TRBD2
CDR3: CASSFFPLAGTDTQYF
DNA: TGTGCCAGCAGCTTTTTTCCCCTAGCGGGCACAGATACGCAGTATTTT

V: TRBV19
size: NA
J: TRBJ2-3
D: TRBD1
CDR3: CASSVTGGDADTQYF
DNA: TGTGCCAGTAGTGTAACAGGGGGCGACGCAGATACGCAGTATTTT

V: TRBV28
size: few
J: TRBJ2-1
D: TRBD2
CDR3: CASSYVLAGGYNEQFF
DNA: TGTGCCAGCAGCTACGTCTTAGCGGGAGGCTACAATGAGCAGTTCTTC

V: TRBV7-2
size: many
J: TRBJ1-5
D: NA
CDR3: CASSQGPGQPQHF
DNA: TGTGCCAGCAGCCAAGGACCAGGTCAGCCCCAGCATTTT

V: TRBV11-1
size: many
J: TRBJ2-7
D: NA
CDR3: CASSFRQPSTRYEQYF
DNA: TGTGCCAGCAGCTTCCGACAACCATCGACTCGCTACGAGCAGTACTTC

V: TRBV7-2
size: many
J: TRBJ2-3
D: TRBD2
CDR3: CASSLVSGGATDTQYF
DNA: TGTGCCAGCAGCTTAGTGAGCGGGGGGGCCACAGATACGCAGTATTTT

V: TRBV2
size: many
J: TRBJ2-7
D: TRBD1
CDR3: CASTLRQGNYYEQYF
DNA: TGTGCCAGCACCCTGAGACAGGGTAACTACTACGAGCAGTACTTC

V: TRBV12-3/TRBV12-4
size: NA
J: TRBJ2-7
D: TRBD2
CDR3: CASKTGLAAYEQYF
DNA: TGTGCCAGCAAGACGGGACTAGCGGCCTACGAGCAGTACTTC

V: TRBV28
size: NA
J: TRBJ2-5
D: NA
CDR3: CASGGRLGQETQYF
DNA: TGTGCCAGCGGGGGACGTCTAGGCCAAGAGACCCAGTACTTC

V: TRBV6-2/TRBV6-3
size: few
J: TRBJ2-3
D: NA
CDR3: CASTRALDTQYF
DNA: TGTGCCAGCACCCGGGCGTTGGATACGCAGTATTTT

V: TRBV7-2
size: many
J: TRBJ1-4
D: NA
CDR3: CASSFSGSNEKLFF
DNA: TGTGCCAGCAGTTTTTCAGGGTCCAATGAAAAACTGTTTTTT

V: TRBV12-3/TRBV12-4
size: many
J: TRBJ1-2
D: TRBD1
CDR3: CASSQTGGDGYTF
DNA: TGTGCCAGCAGTCAGACAGGGGGTGACGGCTACACCTTC

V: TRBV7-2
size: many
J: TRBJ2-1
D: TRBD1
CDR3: CASSWTGNEQFF
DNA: TGTGCCAGCAGCTGGACAGGCAACGAGCAGTTCTTC

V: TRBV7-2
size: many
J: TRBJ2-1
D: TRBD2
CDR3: CASSPSGTSGRSEQFF
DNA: TGTGCCAGCAGCCCATCCGGGACTAGCGGGAGAAGTGAGCAGTTCTTC

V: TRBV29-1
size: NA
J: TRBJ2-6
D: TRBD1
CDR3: CSSWIIDRGGSGANVLTF
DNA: TGCAGCTCCTGGATAATCGACAGGGGGGGCTCTGGGGCCAACGTCCTGACTTTC

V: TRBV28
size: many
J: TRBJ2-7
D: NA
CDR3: CASWNRPTSSYEQYF
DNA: TGTGCCAGCTGGAATCGGCCGACGAGCTCCTACGAGCAGTACTTC

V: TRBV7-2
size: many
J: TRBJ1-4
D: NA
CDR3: CASSGQARVANEKLFF
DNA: TGTGCCAGCAGCGGGCAGGCGCGGGTGGCTAATGAAAAACTGTTTTTT

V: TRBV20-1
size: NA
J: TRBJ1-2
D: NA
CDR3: CSARRREGGYTF
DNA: TGCAGTGCTAGGCGCAGGGAGGGTGGCTACACCTTC

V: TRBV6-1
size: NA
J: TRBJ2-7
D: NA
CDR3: CASRELGGGGEQYF
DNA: TGTGCCAGCAGAGAATTGGGAGGGGGCGGCGAGCAGTACTTC

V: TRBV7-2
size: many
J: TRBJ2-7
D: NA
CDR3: CASSLSQGSEQYF
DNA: TGTGCCAGCAGCTTAAGCCAGGGTAGCGAGCAGTACTTC

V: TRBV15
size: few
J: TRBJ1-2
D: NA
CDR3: CATSREGGRGYGYTF
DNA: TGTGCCACCAGCAGAGAGGGGGGGCGAGGCTATGGCTACACCTTC

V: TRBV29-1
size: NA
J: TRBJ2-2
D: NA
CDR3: CSVGEGVNTGELFF
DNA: TGCAGCGTTGGAGAGGGAGTAAACACCGGGGAGCTGTTTTTT

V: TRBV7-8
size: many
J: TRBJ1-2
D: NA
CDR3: CASSLAGRQNSYGYTF
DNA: TGTGCCAGCAGCTTAGCGGGAAGGCAAAATAGCTATGGCTACACCTTC

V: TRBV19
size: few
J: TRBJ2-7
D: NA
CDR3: CATALEGSYEQYF
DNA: TGTGCCACCGCCCTCGAGGGCTCCTACGAGCAGTACTTC

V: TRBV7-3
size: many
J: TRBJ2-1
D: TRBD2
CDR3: CASSLSASGGYNEQFF
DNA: TGTGCCAGCAGCTTGTCGGCTAGCGGGGGATACAATGAGCAGTTCTTC

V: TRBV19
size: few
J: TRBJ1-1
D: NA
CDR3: CASSMGTGASWDTEAFF
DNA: TGTGCCAGTAGTATGGGGACGGGGGCGAGTTGGGACACTGAAGCTTTCTTT

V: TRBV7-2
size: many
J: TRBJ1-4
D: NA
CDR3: CASSSLGLNEKLFF
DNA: TGTGCCAGCAGCTCCCTGGGGCTTAATGAAAAACTGTTTTTT

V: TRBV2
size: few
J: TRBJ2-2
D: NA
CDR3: CASFPGLGFTGELFF
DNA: TGTGCCAGCTTCCCGGGACTGGGGTTCACCGGGGAGCTGTTTTTT

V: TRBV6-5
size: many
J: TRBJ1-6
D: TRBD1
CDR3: CASSYGDRGKSPLHF
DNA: TGTGCCAGCAGTTACGGGGACAGGGGAAAGTCACCCCTCCACTTT

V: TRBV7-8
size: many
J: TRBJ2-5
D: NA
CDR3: CASSPTAWGETQYF
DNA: TGTGCCAGCAGCCCTACGGCCTGGGGAGAGACCCAGTACTTC

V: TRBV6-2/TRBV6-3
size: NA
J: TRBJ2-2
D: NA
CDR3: CASSYSKGRGEGTGELFF
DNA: TGTGCCAGCAGTTACTCGAAGGGCAGGGGCGAGGGCACCGGGGAGCTGTTTTTT

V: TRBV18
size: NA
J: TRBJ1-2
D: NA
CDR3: CASSPRPGLDYGYTF
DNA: TGTGCCAGCTCACCACGTCCAGGGCTAGACTATGGCTACACCTTC